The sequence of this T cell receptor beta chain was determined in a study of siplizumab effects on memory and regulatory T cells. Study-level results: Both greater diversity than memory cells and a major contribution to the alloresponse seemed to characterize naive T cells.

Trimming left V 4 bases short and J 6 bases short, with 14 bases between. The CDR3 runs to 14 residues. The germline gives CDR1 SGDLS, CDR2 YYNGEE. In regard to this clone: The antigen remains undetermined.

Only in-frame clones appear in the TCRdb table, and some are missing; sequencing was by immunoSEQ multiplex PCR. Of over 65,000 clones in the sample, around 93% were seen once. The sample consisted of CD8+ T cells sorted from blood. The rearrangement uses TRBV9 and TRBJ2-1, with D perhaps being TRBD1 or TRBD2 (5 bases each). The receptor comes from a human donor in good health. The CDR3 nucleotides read TGTGCCAGCAGCCCCCCCATCGGGGCCAATGAGCAGTTCTTC. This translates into CASSPPIGANEQFF.